Reported below is one T cell receptor beta chain. No antigen is known for it. The germline gives CDR1 MNHEY, CDR2 SMNVEV (reference sequence). Between the trimmed V and J ends, which lost 6 bases and 2 bases, there was a span of 21 bases. This CDR3 has 17 amino acids. The repertoire was sequenced with immunoSEQ multiplex PCR; TCRdb's copy has only in-frame clones and lacks some. Of about 110,000 clones listed, 90% to 96% are singletons. This record belongs to a study of cytomegalovirus exposure and HLA in healthy donors. Study-wide results and caveats: Subsequent analysis of the approximately 120 validation repertoires found a tendency for first-cohort TCR clusters to co-occur.

The sequenced sample consisted of PBMCs. The V and J genes are TRBV27 and TRBJ2-3; D is perhaps TRBD2 (6 bases). The source is a woman aged 18-30 years in good health and CMV-seronegative. Written as DNA, the CDR3 is TGTGCCAGCAGCATTCACTTTGCGGGGTATTCCACAGATACGCAGTATTTT. Translation: CASSIHFAGYSTDTQYF.